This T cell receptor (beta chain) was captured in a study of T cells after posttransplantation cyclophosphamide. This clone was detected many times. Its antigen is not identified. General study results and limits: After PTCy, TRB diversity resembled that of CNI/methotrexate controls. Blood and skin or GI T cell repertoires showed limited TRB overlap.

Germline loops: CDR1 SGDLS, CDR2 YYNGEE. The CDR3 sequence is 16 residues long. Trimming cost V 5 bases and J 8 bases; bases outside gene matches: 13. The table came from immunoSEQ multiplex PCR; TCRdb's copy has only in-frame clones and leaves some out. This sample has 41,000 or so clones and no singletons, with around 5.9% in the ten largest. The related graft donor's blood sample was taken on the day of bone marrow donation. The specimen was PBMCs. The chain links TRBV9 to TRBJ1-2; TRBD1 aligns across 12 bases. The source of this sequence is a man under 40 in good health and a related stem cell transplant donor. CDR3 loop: CASSGGLGQGAKGYTF. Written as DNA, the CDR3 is TGTGCCAGCAGTGGAGGGTTGGGACAGGGGGCTAAGGGCTACACCTTC.